This TCR beta chain was sequenced for a study of breast tumors, draining lymph nodes, adjacent tissues. Whole-study findings and limits: Tumors had less TCR diversity than lymph nodes, more than nontumor tissue. Data only fit, rather than demonstrated, lymph node origin of most tumor T cells.

At least ten counts were recorded for this clonotype. Its specificity is not known. Samples came from axillary lymph nodes draining the breast cancer. Between the trimmed V and J ends, which lost 1 base and 4 bases, there was a span of 10 bases. The germline CDR1 and CDR2 sequences are SEHNR and FQNEAQ (reference sequence). The CDR3 covers 14 residues. TCRdb re-called the multiplex PCR reads through MiXCR, storing one row per CDR3 protein. Of fewer than 140,000 distinct CDR3 sequences in the sample, less than 40% were seen once. The sequence was collected from a female donor with breast cancer. Some clones in this sample may be carry-over from other donors' samples. Sample: axillary lymph node tissue. The V call is TRBV7-9, the J call TRBJ1-2; D perhaps matches TRBD1 (5 bases). Here the CDR3 reads CASSLGRDAYGYTF. In DNA form, the CDR3 reads TGTGCCAGCAGCTTAGGTCGGGACGCCTATGGCTACACCTTC.